This TCR beta chain was profiled in a study of blood T cells in healthy people across ages. With a J-beta primer mix and a sample-barcoded 5' primer, a second PCR ran about 6 to 11 cycles. Using its own MiXCR run on the 5' RACE reads, TCRdb lists one record per CDR3 protein. The sample includes roughly 2 million distinct CDR3 sequences, roughly 49% seen only once; the top ten take 2.1%. Sample donors were healthy Caucasian individuals that came from Russia, aged 6 to 90. Germline V gives CDR1 SGHAT, CDR2 FQNNGV. The CDR3 runs to 19 residues. After removal of 4 bases from V and 0 bases from J, the junction contained 10 bases not matched to a gene. Study results and caveats: Percentage of naive T cells showed a strong correlation with TCR beta diversity. Versus aged donors, long-lived donors had higher diversity and more naive CD4+ cells.

This clonotype turned up a few times. The antigen is unknown. V and J are TRBV11-2 and TRBJ2-7; TRBD2 matches at 15 bases. The source of this sequence is a woman aged 40 to 49 in good health. The sample comprised blood. As DNA, the CDR3 is TGTGCCAGCAGCTCCTCGGGACTAGCGGGGGGCTCGAGCTCCTACGAGCAGTACTTC. Translating gives CASSSSGLAGGSSSYEQYF.